The subject of this entry is one TCR beta chain. CDR3 length: 15 residues. J lost 3 bases, V lost 6 bases, and 11 bases had no gene match. CDR1 is LGHNT, CDR2 FRNRAP, per germline. This sample was taken from a study of blood T cell repertoires in COVID-19. Assay used: immunoSEQ multiplex PCR; TCRdb lists only in-frame clones, some missing. The table shows around 220,000 clones, with about 90% occurring only once. Sequencing was performed on PBMCs or T cells enriched from blood (not recorded which). The chain employs TRBV12-5 and TRBJ2-7; 7 bases map to TRBD1. The receptor's source is a young man who had been exposed to COVID-19. CDR3 amino acids: CASGSTGERIYEQYF. In nucleotides, the CDR3 is TGTGCTAGTGGCTCAACAGGGGAGAGAATCTACGAGCAGTACTTC.